The 27 T cell receptor beta chains listed next were all sequenced from one sample in a study of cytomegalovirus exposure and HLA in healthy donors. Assay: immunoSEQ multiplex PCR; the TCRdb copy retains only in-frame clones and omits some. The sample carries about 60,000 clones, 95% recorded once. The specimen sequenced was PBMCs. The receptors here all came from a woman aged 18-35 years in good health and CMV-seropositive.

CDR3 protein: CASSLNGLQGEAFF. CDR3 coding DNA: TGTGCCAGCAGCTTAAATGGGTTGCAGGGTGAAGCTTTCTTT. This rearrangement joins TRBV7-9 to TRBJ1-1; maybe TRBD1 (5 bases). V was cut by 2 bases and J by 7 bases, with 14 bases left in between. The CDR3 extends over 14 amino acids. CDR1 and CDR2 from the germline V gene are SEHNR and FQNEAQ (reference sequence).

This clone is a singleton in its sample. The chain recombines TRBV9 with TRBJ2-1, with D maybe TRBD1 (5 bases). CDR3 length equals 17 residues. The germline CDR1 and CDR2 sequences are SGDLS and YYNGEE. The V and J ends lost 0 bases and 0 bases respectively, with 13 bases between them. The CDR3 DNA follows: TGTGCCAGCAGCGTAGTAACGGGCAGGGCCTCCTACAATGAGCAGTTCTTC. Translated, it gives CASSVVTGRASYNEQFF.

The chain combines TRBV28 with TRBJ2-1; the D gene is possibly TRBD2 (5 bases). Germline CDR1 MDHEN, CDR2 SYDVKM. CDR3 length: 22 amino acids. Trimming cost V 2 bases and J 0 bases, with 29 bases left between them. The CDR3 loop reads CASSLGLSLGKRAEISYNEQFF. The CDR3 DNA reads as TGTGCCAGCAGTTTAGGACTCAGTTTGGGGAAAAGAGCGGAGATCTCCTACAATGAGCAGTTCTTC.

The rearrangement uses TRBV7-2 and TRBJ1-4; D not certain. The germline V gene encodes CDR1 SGHTA and CDR2 FQGNSA. The ends were cut back, 0 bases at V and 4 bases at J, with 9 bases in the middle. This CDR3 comprises 15 residues. CDR3 loop: CASSLASAINEKLFF. The DNA for the CDR3 is TGTGCCAGCAGCTTAGCGTCAGCGATTAATGAAAAACTGTTTTTT.

The rearrangement joins TRBV7-2 to TRBJ2-5, with D possibly matching TRBD1 (5 bases). The CDR3 has 12 amino acids. The V end was cut by 7 bases, the J end by 4 bases, with 10 bases between. CDR1 SGHTA and CDR2 FQGNSA come from the germline V gene. DNA of the CDR3: TGTGCCAGCACCCCAGGGCGAGAGACCCAGTACTTC. The encoded protein is CASTPGRETQYF.

This chain connects TRBV19 to TRBJ2-3; D is ambiguous. V was clipped by 7 bases and J by 5 bases, with 13 bases between them. CDR3 length equals 13 residues. Germline loops: CDR1 LNHDA, CDR2 SQIVND (reference sequence). The CDR3 DNA sequence: TGTGCCAGTAACCAGGCGCGTCTAGATACGCAGTATTTT. Translated, it gives CASNQARLDTQYF.

The chain combines TRBV7-9 with TRBJ2-1; 9 bases agree with TRBD2. The CDR3 contains 15 residues. CDR1 is SEHNR, CDR2 FQNEAQ, per germline (reference sequence). After removal of 1 base from V and 9 bases from J, the junction contained 7 bases not matched to a gene. The CDR3 nucleotides are TGTGCCAGCAGCTTAGGAGGACTAGCGCATGGTGAGCAGTTCTTC. This encodes CASSLGGLAHGEQFF.

This chain uses TRBV13 with TRBJ2-6; D ambiguous. Deletions cut 6 bases from V and 3 bases from J, with 12 bases between. Germline-derived CDR1 and CDR2 are PRHDT and FYEKMQ (reference sequence). The CDR3 consists of 15 residues. The CDR3 DNA sequence: TGTGCCAGCAGGCTCCACGGCGGTGGGGCCAACGTCCTGACTTTC. Translation gives CASRLHGGGANVLTF.

The chain recombines TRBV7-9 with TRBJ1-4; 9 bases align to TRBD1. Germline V CDR1 and CDR2: SEHNR, FQNEAQ (reference sequence). Losses at the gene ends were 5 bases for V and 8 bases for J; bases not matched to a gene: 6. The CDR3 sequence is 14 residues long. The CDR3 sequence: CASSPGQGEEKLFF. In DNA, the CDR3 is TGTGCCAGCAGCCCGGGACAGGGCGAGGAAAAACTGTTTTTT.

The V call is TRBV4-2, the J call TRBJ2-2, with TRBD2 matching 14 bases. The germline CDR1 and CDR2 sequences are LGHNA and YNFKEQ. This CDR3 comprises 19 residues. V shed 2 bases, J shed 5 bases, and the junction held 10 bases outside the gene matches. This CDR3 is CASSQRLRLAGGWTGELFF. CDR3 DNA: TGTGCCAGCAGCCAAAGGTTGAGACTAGCGGGAGGGTGGACCGGGGAGCTGTTTTTT.

This chain links TRBV11-2 with TRBJ1-2; D possibly corresponds to TRBD1 (5 bases). The CDR3 length is 14 residues. Germline V gene sequence: CDR1 SGHAT, CDR2 FQNNGV. The V end lost 5 bases, the J end lost 2 bases, and 12 bases lay between the germline ends. CDR3 sequence reads: CASSPDSKNYGYTF. The DNA for the CDR3 is TGTGCCAGCAGCCCTGACAGTAAAAACTATGGCTACACCTTC.

The gene calls are TRBV28 and TRBJ2-1, with a weak D call TRBD2 (5 bases). The CDR3 is made up of 13 amino acids. V was shortened by 3 bases and J by 4 bases, with 7 bases between the two germline ends. Looked up from germline, CDR1 is MDHEN and CDR2 is SYDVKM. The CDR3 DNA reads TGTGCCAGCAGTTTCCGGGGTTACAATGAGCAGTTCTTC. Its translation is CASSFRGYNEQFF.

This chain joins TRBV6-5 and TRBJ1-6, with D perhaps TRBD1 (6 bases). This CDR3 is 14 amino acids long. The germline gives CDR1 MNHEY, CDR2 SVGAGI. V was shortened by 6 bases and J by 7 bases, with 13 bases between the two germline ends. Here the CDR3 DNA reads TGTGCCAGCAGGAACAGGGAAGGCAATTCACCCCTCCACTTT. As protein: CASRNREGNSPLHF.

V and J are TRBV6-1 and TRBJ1-1; 9 bases fit TRBD1. Germline trimming cut 7 bases from V and 1 base from J; bases unmatched to any gene: 4. Germline V gene data show CDR1 as MNHNS and CDR2 as SASEGT. This CDR3 has 14 residues. CDR3 amino acids: CASTLDRGNTEAFF. CDR3 coding DNA: TGTGCCAGCACCCTGGACAGGGGGAACACTGAAGCTTTCTTT.

The chain joins TRBV7-2 to TRBJ2-7; 8 bases line up with TRBD2. This CDR3 contains 14 residues. The V gene end was trimmed by 5 bases and the J gene end by 2 bases; junction bases not matched to a gene: 5. Germline lookup yields CDR1 SGHTA and CDR2 FQGNSA. The CDR3 DNA sequence: TGTGCCAGCAGCCCTATAGCGGGGACCTACGAGCAGTACTTC. As protein: CASSPIAGTYEQYF.

This chain joins TRBV6-4 and TRBJ2-3, with TRBD1 matching 9 bases. Per the germline V gene, CDR1 is MRHNA and CDR2 is SNTAGT. The CDR3 sequence is 19 residues long. V lost 2 bases and J lost 5; bases outside the gene matches: 17. The CDR3 nucleotides are TGTGCCAGCAGTGACCCCCGGGACAGGGAGGGGTGGGAATTAGATACGCAGTATTTT. Translated, it gives CASSDPRDREGWELDTQYF.

The chain couples TRBV30 to TRBJ2-1; TRBD1 aligns across 10 bases. The V segment lost 3 bases and the J segment 12 bases; nucleotides outside the gene matches: 8. Looked up from germline, CDR1 is GTSNPN and CDR2 is SVGIG (reference sequence). The CDR3 loop spans 13 amino acids. CDR3 in amino acids: CAWSSDRGFWQFF. The DNA for the CDR3 is TGTGCCTGGAGCTCGGACAGGGGGTTTTGGCAGTTCTTC.

The chain recombines TRBV11-2 with TRBJ2-2; TRBD2 agrees at 7 bases. V lost 3 bases to trimming and J lost 5 bases; unmatched junction nucleotides: 12. The CDR3 contains 17 residues. From germline, CDR1 is SGHAT and CDR2 FQNNGV. CDR3 residues: CASSFFATSRRTGELFF. For the CDR3, the DNA is TGTGCCAGCAGCTTCTTCGCGACTAGCCGTCGGACCGGGGAGCTGTTTTTT.

The chain is built from TRBV11-2 and TRBJ1-1, with D perhaps matching TRBD1 (5 bases). CDR3 size: 17 residues. Trimming cost V 6 bases and J 1 base, with 21 bases left between them. Germline V CDR1 and CDR2: SGHAT, FQNNGV. The CDR3 DNA reads as TGTGCCAGCAGGCGGGACTCAGGAAGGGTAGGGAACACTGAAGCTTTCTTT. Residues: CASRRDSGRVGNTEAFF.

Here the CDR3 reads CASSQDSSEETQYF. The CDR3, as DNA: TGTGCCAGCAGCCAAGATAGCAGCGAAGAGACCCAGTACTTC. The chain links TRBV4-2 to TRBJ2-5; D not resolved. Looked up from germline, CDR1 is LGHNA and CDR2 is YNFKEQ. This CDR3 comprises 14 residues. Trimming removed 0 bases at V and 3 bases at J, with 8 bases between.

The CDR3 DNA reads TGTGCCAGCAGCTTAGGGTCCGCGCGGGCCCACTCCTACAATGAGCAGTTCTTC. Its protein is CASSLGSARAHSYNEQFF. The chain combines TRBV7-2 with TRBJ2-1, with D perhaps TRBD2 (5 bases). The germline V gene has CDR1 SGHTA and CDR2 FQGNSA. This CDR3 spans 18 amino acids. V lost 1 base, J lost 0 bases, and 16 bases lay in between.

This clone occurred once. The rearrangement uses TRBV2 and TRBJ1-3; TRBD1 matches 7 bases. Germline trimming cut 6 bases from V and 0 bases from J; bases unmatched to any gene: 8. Germline CDR1 and CDR2: SNHLY and FYNNEI. CDR3 length: 16 amino acids. The chain's CDR3 is CASSIQGSLSGNTIYF. Written as DNA, the CDR3 is TGTGCCAGCAGCATACAGGGGTCCCTCTCTGGAAACACCATATATTTT.

This chain connects TRBV7-7 to TRBJ2-3; 7 positions agree with TRBD2. The germline V gene encodes CDR1 SSHAT and CDR2 FNYEAQ (reference sequence). The ends lost 5 bases at V and 2 bases at J; junction bases unmatched: 10. The CDR3 spans 16 residues. The CDR3 DNA reads as TGTGCCAGCAGCCCAAGGGCGGGGGAGACCACAGATACGCAGTATTTT. Its protein is CASSPRAGETTDTQYF.

Notes on this clone: Other DNA sequences in this sample translate to the same CDR3. The chain uses TRBV18 and TRBJ2-2; the D gene is possibly TRBD2 (6 bases). The CDR3 contains 15 residues. V dropped 2 bases and J dropped 1 base, with 8 bases sitting between them. The V gene's germline CDR1 is KGHSH and CDR2 LQKENI. The CDR3 nucleotides are TGTGCCAGCTCACCAGGGCGGGGGAACACCGGGGAGCTGTTTTTT. It encodes CASSPGRGNTGELFF. The variable domain in full, completed from reference TRBV18 and TRBJ2-2, reads NAGVMQNPRHLVRRRGQEARLRCSPMKGHSHVYWYRQLPEEGLKFMVYLQKENIIDESGMPKERFSAEFPKEGPSILRIQQVVRGDSAAYFCASSPGRGNTGELFFGEGSRLTVL.

V gene TRBV2 combines with J gene TRBJ1-1; 9 nucleotides match TRBD1. J was trimmed by 3 bases and V by 6 bases; bases with no gene match: 2. This CDR3 spans 13 amino acids. Germline values: CDR1 SNHLY, CDR2 FYNNEI. The CDR3 here is CASRWTGDTEAFF. CDR3 nucleotides: TGTGCCAGCAGATGGACAGGGGACACTGAAGCTTTCTTT.

The chain uses TRBV18 and TRBJ1-5; D not resolved. Trimming removed 2 bases from V and 5 bases from J, with 10 bases in between. CDR1 and CDR2 (germline): KGHSH, LQKENI. The CDR3 is made up of 14 amino acids. DNA for the CDR3: TGTGCCAGCTCACCAGAGGCATCCTATCAGCCCCAGCATTTT. It yields the protein CASSPEASYQPQHF.

The CDR3 region has the DNA TGTGCCAGCATCGCGGAGGCGAACACCGGGGAGCTGTTTTTT. Translation gives CASIAEANTGELFF. The J gene is TRBJ2-2, the V gene TRBV5-4; D might be TRBD2 (5 bases). This CDR3 has 14 residues. V was cut by 6 bases and J by 0 bases, with 9 bases left in between. In germline, CDR1 is SGHNT, CDR2 YYREEE (reference sequence). Drawing the rest from reference TRBV5-4 and TRBJ2-2, the complete variable domain is ETGVTQSPTHLIKTRGQQVTLRCSSQSGHNTVSWYQQALGQGPQFIFQYYREEENGRGNFPPRFSGLQFPNYSSELNVNALELDDSALYLCASIAEANTGELFFGEGSRLTVL.